This TCR beta chain was sequenced for a study of graft-versus-host responses after intestinal transplantation. General observations from the study: GvH clonotypes were identified within recipient marrow, with a subset emerging first in ileum or blood.

The method was immunoSEQ multiplex PCR; TCRdb's version includes in-frame clones alone and lacks a portion of them. The sample lists more than 7,500 clones, around 96% seen once, with approximately 16% in the top ten. In the case of this clone: Its cognate antigen is unknown.

In germline, CDR1 is SGHTA, CDR2 FQGNSA. The CDR3 covers 14 residues. Trimming cost V 5 bases and J 7 bases; bases outside gene matches: 11. Source: bone marrow, taken 521 days after intestinal transplantation. The genes are TRBV7-2 and TRBJ2-7, with TRBD1 matching 7 bases. The sequence came from a human patient who received an intestinal transplant, so some T cells may come from the graft donor. Here the CDR3 reads CASSPGQFQGEQYF. CDR3 coding DNA: TGTGCCAGCAGCCCGGGACAGTTTCAAGGGGAGCAGTACTTC.